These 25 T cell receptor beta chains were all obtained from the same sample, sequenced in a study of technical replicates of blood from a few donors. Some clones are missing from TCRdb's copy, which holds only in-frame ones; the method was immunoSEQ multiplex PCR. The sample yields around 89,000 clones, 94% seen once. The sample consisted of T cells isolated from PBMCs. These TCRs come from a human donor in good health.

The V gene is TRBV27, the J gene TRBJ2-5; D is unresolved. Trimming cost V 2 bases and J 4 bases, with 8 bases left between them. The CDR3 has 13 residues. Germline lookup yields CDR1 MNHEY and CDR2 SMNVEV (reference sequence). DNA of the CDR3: TGTGCCAGCAGTTTACGGGTGGGAGAGACCCAGTACTTC. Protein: CASSLRVGETQYF.

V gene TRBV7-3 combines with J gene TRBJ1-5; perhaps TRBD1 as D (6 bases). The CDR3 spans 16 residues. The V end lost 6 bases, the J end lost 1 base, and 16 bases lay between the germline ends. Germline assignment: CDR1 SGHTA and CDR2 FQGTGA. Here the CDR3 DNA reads TGTGCCAGCAGTTCCCCACAGGGTTGGAGCAATCAGCCCCAGCATTTT. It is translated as CASSSPQGWSNQPQHF.

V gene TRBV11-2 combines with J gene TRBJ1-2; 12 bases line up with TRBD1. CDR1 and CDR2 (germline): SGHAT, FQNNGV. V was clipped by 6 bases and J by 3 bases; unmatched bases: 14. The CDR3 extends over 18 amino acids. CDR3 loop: CASRDYRDRGLSYYGYTF. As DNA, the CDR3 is TGTGCCAGCAGAGACTACCGGGACAGGGGGCTGAGTTACTATGGCTACACCTTC.

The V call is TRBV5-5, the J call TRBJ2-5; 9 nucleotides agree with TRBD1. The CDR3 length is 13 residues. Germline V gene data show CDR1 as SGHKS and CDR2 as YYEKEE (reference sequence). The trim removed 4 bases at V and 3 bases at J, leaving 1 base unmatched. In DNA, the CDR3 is TGTGCCAGCAGCCGGGACAGGGAAGAGACCCAGTACTTC. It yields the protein CASSRDREETQYF.

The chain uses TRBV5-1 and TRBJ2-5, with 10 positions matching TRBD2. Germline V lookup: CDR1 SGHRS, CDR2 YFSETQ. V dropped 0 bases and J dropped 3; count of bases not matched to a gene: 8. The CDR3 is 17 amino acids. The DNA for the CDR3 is TGCGCCAGCAGCTTGGGACCGCTAGCGGGAGCGAAAGAGACCCAGTACTTC. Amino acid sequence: CASSLGPLAGAKETQYF.

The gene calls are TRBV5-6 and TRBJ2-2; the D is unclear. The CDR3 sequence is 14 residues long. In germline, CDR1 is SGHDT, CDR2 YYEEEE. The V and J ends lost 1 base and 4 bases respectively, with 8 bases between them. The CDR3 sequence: CASSLSRRTGELFF. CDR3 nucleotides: TGTGCCAGCAGCTTGAGCAGGCGCACCGGGGAGCTGTTTTTT.

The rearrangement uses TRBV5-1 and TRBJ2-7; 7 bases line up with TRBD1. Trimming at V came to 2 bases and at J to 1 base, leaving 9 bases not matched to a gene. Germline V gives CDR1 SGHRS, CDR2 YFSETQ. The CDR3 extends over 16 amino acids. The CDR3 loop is CASSFPGTDSSYEQYF. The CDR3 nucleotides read TGCGCCAGCAGCTTTCCCGGGACAGACAGTTCCTACGAGCAGTACTTC. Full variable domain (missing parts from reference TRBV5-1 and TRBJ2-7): KAGVTQTPRYLIKTRGQQVTLSCSPISGHRSVSWYQQTPGQGLQFLFEYFSETQRNKGNFPGRFSGRQFSNSRSEMNVSTLELGDSALYLCASSFPGTDSSYEQYFGPGTRLTVT.

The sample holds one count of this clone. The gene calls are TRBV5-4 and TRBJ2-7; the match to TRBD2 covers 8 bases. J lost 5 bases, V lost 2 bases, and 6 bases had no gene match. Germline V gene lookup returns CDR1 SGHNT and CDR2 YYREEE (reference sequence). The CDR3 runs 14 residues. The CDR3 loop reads CASSFRGRNDEQYF. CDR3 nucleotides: TGTGCCAGCAGCTTCCGCGGGAGGAACGACGAGCAGTACTTC.

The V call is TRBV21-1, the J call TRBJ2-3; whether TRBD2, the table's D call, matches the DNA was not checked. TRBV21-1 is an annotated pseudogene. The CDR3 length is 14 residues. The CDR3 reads CASTLAVNTDTQYF. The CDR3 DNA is TGTGCCAGCACGCTAGCGGTAAACACAGATACGCAGTATTTT.

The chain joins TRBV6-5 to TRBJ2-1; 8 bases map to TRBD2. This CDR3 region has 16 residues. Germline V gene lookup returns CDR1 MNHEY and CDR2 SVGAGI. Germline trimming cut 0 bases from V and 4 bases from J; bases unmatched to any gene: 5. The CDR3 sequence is CASSYSGGAGYNEQFF. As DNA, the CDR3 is TGTGCCAGCAGTTACTCCGGGGGGGCCGGGTACAATGAGCAGTTCTTC.

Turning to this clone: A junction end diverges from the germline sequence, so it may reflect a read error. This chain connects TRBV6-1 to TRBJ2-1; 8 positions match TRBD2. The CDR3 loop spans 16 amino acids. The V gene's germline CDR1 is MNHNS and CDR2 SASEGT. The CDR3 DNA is TGTGCCAGCAGGGAAGACACTAGCGGACGGGCGGGTGAGCAGTTCTTC. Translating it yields CASREDTSGRAGEQFF.

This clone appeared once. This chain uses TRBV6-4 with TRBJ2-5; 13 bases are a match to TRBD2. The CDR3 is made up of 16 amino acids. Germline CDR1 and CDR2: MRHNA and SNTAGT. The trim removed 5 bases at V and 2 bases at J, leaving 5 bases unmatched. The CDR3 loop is CASSPGTSGAQETQYF. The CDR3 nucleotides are TGTGCCAGCAGTCCCGGGACTAGCGGGGCTCAAGAGACCCAGTACTTC.

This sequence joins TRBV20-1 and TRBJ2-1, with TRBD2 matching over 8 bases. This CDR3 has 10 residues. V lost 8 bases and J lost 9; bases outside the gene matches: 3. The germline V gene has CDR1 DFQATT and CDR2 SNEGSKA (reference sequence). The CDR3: CSQREFEQFF. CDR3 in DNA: TGCAGTCAGCGGGAGTTTGAGCAGTTCTTC.

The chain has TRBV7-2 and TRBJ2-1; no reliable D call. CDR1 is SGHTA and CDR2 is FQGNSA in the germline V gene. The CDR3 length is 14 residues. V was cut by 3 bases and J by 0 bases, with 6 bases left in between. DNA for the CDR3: TGTGCCAGCAGCTTCCTAGGCTCCTACAATGAGCAGTTCTTC. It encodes CASSFLGSYNEQFF.

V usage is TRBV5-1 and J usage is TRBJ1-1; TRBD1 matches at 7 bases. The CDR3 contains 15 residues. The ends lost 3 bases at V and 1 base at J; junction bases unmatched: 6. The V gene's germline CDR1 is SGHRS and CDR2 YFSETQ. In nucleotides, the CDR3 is TGCGCCAGCAGCTACGACAGGGCCGGGAACACTGAAGCTTTCTTT. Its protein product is CASSYDRAGNTEAFF. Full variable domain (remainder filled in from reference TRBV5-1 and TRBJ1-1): KAGVTQTPRYLIKTRGQQVTLSCSPISGHRSVSWYQQTPGQGLQFLFEYFSETQRNKGNFPGRFSGRQFSNSRSEMNVSTLELGDSALYLCASSYDRAGNTEAFFGQGTRLTVV.

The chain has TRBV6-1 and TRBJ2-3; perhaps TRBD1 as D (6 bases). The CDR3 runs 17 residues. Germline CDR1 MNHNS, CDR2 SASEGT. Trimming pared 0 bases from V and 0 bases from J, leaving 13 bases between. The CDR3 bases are TGTGCCAGCAGTGAAGCAGGCCGGACAGCTAGCACAGATACGCAGTATTTT. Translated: CASSEAGRTASTDTQYF.

The CDR3 sequence: CASSLDDTTNQETQYF. The CDR3 DNA is TGTGCCAGCAGCTTGGACGACACGACGAACCAAGAGACCCAGTACTTC. V gene TRBV5-4 combines with J gene TRBJ2-5; no reliable D call. The CDR3 totals 16 residues. V was shortened by 0 bases and J by 0 bases, with 12 bases between the two germline ends. Germline loops: CDR1 SGHNT, CDR2 YYREEE (reference sequence).

The CDR3 nucleotides read TGCGCCAGCAGCTTGGAGGACAACTCCAACTATGGCTACACCTTC. This sequence encodes CASSLEDNSNYGYTF. J is TRBJ1-2 and V is TRBV5-1; TRBD1 might be the D (5 bases). With 0 bases removed from V and 2 bases from J, the gap between germline ends came to 11 bases. Germline V gives CDR1 SGHRS, CDR2 YFSETQ. CDR3 length: 15 residues.

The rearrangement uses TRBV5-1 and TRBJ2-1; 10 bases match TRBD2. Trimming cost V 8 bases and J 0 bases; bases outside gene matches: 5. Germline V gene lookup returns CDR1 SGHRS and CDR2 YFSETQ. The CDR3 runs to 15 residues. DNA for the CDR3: TGCGCCAGTAGGCCTAGCGGGGGCTCCTACAATGAGCAGTTCTTC. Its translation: CASRPSGGSYNEQFF.

The CDR3 DNA is TGTGCCAGCAGTTCTGGACAGCCGTGGGGTGGCTACACCTTC. Its protein is CASSSGQPWGGYTF. V is TRBV2 and J is TRBJ1-2, with D possibly matching TRBD1 (6 bases). CDR3 length equals 14 residues. CDR1 and CDR2 (germline): SNHLY, FYNNEI. V lost 5 bases and J lost 7, with 17 bases in between.

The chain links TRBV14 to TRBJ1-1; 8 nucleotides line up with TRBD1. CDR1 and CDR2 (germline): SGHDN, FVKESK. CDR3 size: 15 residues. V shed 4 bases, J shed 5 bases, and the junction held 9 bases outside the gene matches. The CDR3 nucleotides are TGTGCCAGCAGCCGAACGACAGGGGCTAGGACTGAAGCTTTCTTT. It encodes CASSRTTGARTEAFF.

CDR3 nucleotides: TGTGCCAGCGCCGGACAGGGAGAGCAGTTCTTC. This sequence encodes CASAGQGEQFF. The rearrangement joins TRBV6-6 to TRBJ2-1; 8 nucleotides match TRBD1. The germline V gene has CDR1 MNHNY and CDR2 SVGAGI (reference sequence). Germline trimming cut 8 bases from V and 10 bases from J; bases unmatched to any gene: 4. The CDR3 is made up of 11 amino acids.

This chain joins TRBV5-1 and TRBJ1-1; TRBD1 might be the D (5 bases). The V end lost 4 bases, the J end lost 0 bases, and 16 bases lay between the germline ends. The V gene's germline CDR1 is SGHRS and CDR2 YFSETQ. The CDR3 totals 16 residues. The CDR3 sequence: CASSTSPGPMNTEAFF. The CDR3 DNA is TGCGCCAGCAGCACCAGCCCAGGGCCTATGAACACTGAAGCTTTCTTT.

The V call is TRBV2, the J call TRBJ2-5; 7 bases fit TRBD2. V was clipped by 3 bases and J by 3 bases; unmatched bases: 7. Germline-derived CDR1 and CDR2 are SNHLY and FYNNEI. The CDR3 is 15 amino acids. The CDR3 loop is CASSDQRGREETQYF. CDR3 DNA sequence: TGTGCCAGCAGTGACCAGCGGGGTAGAGAAGAGACCCAGTACTTC.

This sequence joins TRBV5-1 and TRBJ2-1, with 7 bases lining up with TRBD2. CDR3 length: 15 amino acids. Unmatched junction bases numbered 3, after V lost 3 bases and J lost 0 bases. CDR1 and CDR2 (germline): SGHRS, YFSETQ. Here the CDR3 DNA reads TGCGCCAGCAGCTCCGGGGGGAGCTCCTACAATGAGCAGTTCTTC. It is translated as CASSSGGSSYNEQFF. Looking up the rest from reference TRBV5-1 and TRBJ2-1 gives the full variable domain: KAGVTQTPRYLIKTRGQQVTLSCSPISGHRSVSWYQQTPGQGLQFLFEYFSETQRNKGNFPGRFSGRQFSNSRSEMNVSTLELGDSALYLCASSSGGSSYNEQFFGPGTRLTVL.